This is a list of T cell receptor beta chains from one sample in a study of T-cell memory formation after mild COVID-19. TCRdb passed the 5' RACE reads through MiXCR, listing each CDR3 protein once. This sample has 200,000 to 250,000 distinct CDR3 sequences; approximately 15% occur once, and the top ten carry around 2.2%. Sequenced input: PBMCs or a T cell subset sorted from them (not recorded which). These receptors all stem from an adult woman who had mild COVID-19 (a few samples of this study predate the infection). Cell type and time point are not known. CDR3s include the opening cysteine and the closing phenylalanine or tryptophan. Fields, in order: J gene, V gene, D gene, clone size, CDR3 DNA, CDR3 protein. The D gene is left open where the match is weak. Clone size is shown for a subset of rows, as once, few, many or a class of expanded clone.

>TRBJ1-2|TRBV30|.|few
TGTGCCTGGAGTATAGGAGTATTAGTGGGGGATGGCTACACCTTC
CAWSIGVLVGDGYTF
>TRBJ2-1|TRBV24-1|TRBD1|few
TGTGCCACCAGTGATGTGGGACAGGGGTCGGACAATGAGCAGTTCTTC
CATSDVGQGSDNEQFF
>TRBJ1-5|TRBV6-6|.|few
TGTGCCAGCAGCTATCGACCGCTAAGCAATCAGCCCCAGCATTTT
CASSYRPLSNQPQHF
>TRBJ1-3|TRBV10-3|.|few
TGTGCCATCAGAGATAGGGGTCCGCTCTCTGGAAACACCATATATTTT
CAIRDRGPLSGNTIYF
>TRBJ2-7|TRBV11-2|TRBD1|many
TGTGCCAGCAGCCGCTACGGACAGGCGTCCTACGAGCAGTACTTC
CASSRYGQASYEQYF
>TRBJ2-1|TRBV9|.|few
TGTGCCAGCAGCGTAGCGGGGATAAGGTCCCACAATGAGCAGTTCTTC
CASSVAGIRSHNEQFF
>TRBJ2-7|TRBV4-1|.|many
TGCGCCAGCAGCCTCGACAGGGGAGGGTACGAGCAGTACTTC
CASSLDRGGYEQYF
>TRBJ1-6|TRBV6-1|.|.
TGTGCCAGCAGTGAAGAAAATTATTCACCCCTCCACTTT
CASSEENYSPLHF
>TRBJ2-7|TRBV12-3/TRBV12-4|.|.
TGTGCCAGCACCACCGGGCCACCTCTTAAAAGCGTGGAGTACTTC
CASTTGPPLKSVEYF
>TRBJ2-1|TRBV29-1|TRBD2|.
TGCAGTAGCGGGAGCTCCTACAATGAGCAGTTCTTC
CSSGSSYNEQFF
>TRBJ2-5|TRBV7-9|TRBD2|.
TGTGCCAGCAGCCGGGGACTAGCGGGGGGGCCCCTCCAAGAGACCCAGTACTTC
CASSRGLAGGPLQETQYF
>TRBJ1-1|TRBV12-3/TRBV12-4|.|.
TGTGCCAGCAGTTTCCCACAGGAGAACACTGAAGCTTTCTTT
CASSFPQENTEAFF
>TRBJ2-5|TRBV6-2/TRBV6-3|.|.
TGTGCCAGCAGTTACTCAGCTGGTGGAGAGACCCAGTACTTC
CASSYSAGGETQYF
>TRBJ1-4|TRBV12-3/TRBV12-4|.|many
TGTGCCAGCAGTGGGGGCCCTGCAACTAATGAAAAACTGTTTTTT
CASSGGPATNEKLFF
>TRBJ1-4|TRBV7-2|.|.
TGTGCCAGCAGCGCGGGGGGGACTAATGAAAAACTGTTTTTT
CASSAGGTNEKLFF
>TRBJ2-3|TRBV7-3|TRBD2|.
TGTGCCAGCAGCCCAACGGGACTAGCGGGAAGGACAGATACGCAGTATTTT
CASSPTGLAGRTDTQYF
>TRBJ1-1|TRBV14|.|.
TGTGCCAGCAGCCAAGTCGGGACAACAAAAGCTTTCTTT
CASSQVGTTKAFF
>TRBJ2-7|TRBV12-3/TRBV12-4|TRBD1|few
TGTGCCAGCAGTTTGGGCTTAGGACAGGGAAAGGCCTACGAGCAGTACTTC
CASSLGLGQGKAYEQYF
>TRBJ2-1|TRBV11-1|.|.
TGTGCCAGCAGCTTAGAGTTCCGCCGGGAGCAGTTCTTC
CASSLEFRREQFF
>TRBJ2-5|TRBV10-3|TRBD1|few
TGTGCCATCAAGGGGGACAGAAATCTCCAAGAGACCCAGTACTTC
CAIKGDRNLQETQYF
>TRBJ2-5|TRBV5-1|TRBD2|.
TGCGCCAGCAGCTTGGGACTAGCGGGGGGCGGCGAGACCCAGTACTTC
CASSLGLAGGGETQYF
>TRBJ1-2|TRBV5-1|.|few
TGCGCCAGCAGCTTGGGAAACAACTATGGCTACACCTTC
CASSLGNNYGYTF
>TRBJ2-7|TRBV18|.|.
TGTGCCAGCTCACCACGGGACGCCCTAGGCGAGCAGTACTTC
CASSPRDALGEQYF
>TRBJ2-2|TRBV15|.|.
TGTGCCACCAGCAGAGACCACACCGGGGAGCTGTTTTTT
CATSRDHTGELFF
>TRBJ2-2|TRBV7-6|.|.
TGTGCCAGCAGCGGATACAGGAACACCGGGGAGCTGTTTTTT
CASSGYRNTGELFF
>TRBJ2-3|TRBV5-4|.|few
TGTGCCAGCAGCTCCGTCGTCACAGATACGCAGTATTTT
CASSSVVTDTQYF
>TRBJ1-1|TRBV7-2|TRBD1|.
TGTGCCAGCAGTTCTTCTTCGGACAGGGTCTCTGAAGCTTTCTTT
CASSSSSDRVSEAFF
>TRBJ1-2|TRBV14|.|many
TGTGCCAGCAGCCCTGGCTATGGCTACACCTTC
CASSPGYGYTF
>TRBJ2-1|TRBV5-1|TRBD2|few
TGCGCCAGCAGCATCCTAGCGGGAGTCAAAAATGAGCAGTTCTTC
CASSILAGVKNEQFF
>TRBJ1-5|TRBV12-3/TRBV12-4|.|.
TGTGCCAGCAGTTTAGCATGGAATCAGCCCCAGCATTTT
CASSLAWNQPQHF
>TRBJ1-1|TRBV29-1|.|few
TGCAGCGTTGGGGCGGACATCTACACTGAAGCTTTCTTT
CSVGADIYTEAFF